A single sample gave rise to the 26 T cell receptor beta chains below, sequenced in a study of blood T cell repertoires in COVID-19. The method was immunoSEQ multiplex PCR; TCRdb's version includes in-frame clones alone and lacks a portion of them. This table holds 150,000 or so clones, roughly 84% found once. Sequencing was done on a sample of PBMCs or T cells enriched from blood (not recorded which). The receptor set was obtained from a human donor with acute COVID-19. The donor label of this sample is uncertain.

This clone came up once. This chain links TRBV3-1 (or the pseudogene TRBV3-2) with TRBJ2-3; a weak D match, TRBD1 (6 bases). V gave up 2 bases and J gave up 2 bases, with 11 bases separating them. Germline V CDR1 and CDR2: LGHDT, YNNKEL (reference sequence). This CDR3 has 15 amino acids. In nucleotides, the CDR3 is TGTGCCAGCAGCCAACTAGGGACACTCACAGATACGCAGTATTTT. It specifies CASSQLGTLTDTQYF.

The V call is TRBV19, the J call TRBJ2-2; D may be TRBD2 (7 bases). The CDR3 totals 15 residues. Germline V gene sequence: CDR1 LNHDA, CDR2 SQIVND (reference sequence). V shed 3 bases and J shed 4 bases, with 12 bases lying between them. The CDR3 here is CASSILGGRTGELFF. In DNA, the CDR3 is TGTGCCAGTAGTATTCTGGGGGGGCGCACCGGGGAGCTGTTTTTT.

The rearrangement joins TRBV2 to TRBJ1-1, with a tentative D call TRBD1 (5 bases). Trimming took 7 bases from V and 4 from J, leaving 10 bases between them. This CDR3 comprises 12 residues. The germline gives CDR1 SNHLY, CDR2 FYNNEI. Written as DNA, the CDR3 is TGTGCCAGCACAGGGACTCTCACTGAAGCTTTCTTT. Its protein is CASTGTLTEAFF.

The chain is built from TRBV5-1 and TRBJ1-1, with 7 bases that match TRBD1. Germline assignment: CDR1 SGHRS and CDR2 YFSETQ. The CDR3 spans 14 residues. The V segment lost 4 bases and the J segment 2 bases; nucleotides outside the gene matches: 5. Here the CDR3 reads CASSPGTANTEAFF. CDR3 nucleotide sequence: TGCGCCAGCAGCCCGGGGACAGCCAACACTGAAGCTTTCTTT.

The chain employs TRBV29-1 and TRBJ1-2; the D gene is possibly TRBD1 (5 bases). Trimming left V 3 bases short and J 0 bases short, with 14 bases between. In germline, CDR1 is SQVTM, CDR2 ANQGSEA. The CDR3 runs 15 residues. The CDR3 DNA is TGCAGCGTTGAGGTTGGCAGGGAGGCTAACTATGGCTACACCTTC. It codes for CSVEVGREANYGYTF.

The V gene is TRBV10-3, the J gene TRBJ1-5; D gene ambiguous. The CDR3 spans 15 residues. Germline V gives CDR1 ENHRY, CDR2 SYGVKD. V lost 0 bases and J lost 3, with 9 bases in between. The CDR3 sequence: CAISESGGFNQPQHF. The CDR3 nucleotides read TGTGCCATCAGTGAGTCTGGCGGTTTCAATCAGCCCCAGCATTTT.

This chain uses TRBV15 with TRBJ2-7; D unclear. This CDR3 has 15 amino acids. Germline V lookup: CDR1 LNHNV, CDR2 YYDKDF (reference sequence). Trimming stripped 0 bases from V and 0 bases from J, with 9 bases between. DNA of the CDR3: TGTGCCACCAGCAGAGATCCCCAGAACTCCTACGAGCAGTACTTC. Translation gives CATSRDPQNSYEQYF.

The chain combines TRBV4-3 with TRBJ1-4, with 8 positions matching TRBD1. CDR3 length: 16 residues. Germline lookup yields CDR1 LGHNA and CDR2 YSLEER. J lost 4 bases, V lost 3 bases, and 7 bases had no gene match. The DNA of the CDR3 is TGCGCCAGCAGCCAGACCGGGACAGGCAATAATGAAAAACTGTTTTTT. Protein: CASSQTGTGNNEKLFF.

The chain employs TRBV19 and TRBJ1-5; D is ambiguous. The V gene lost 3 bases and the J gene lost 6 bases, with 12 bases spanning the gap. There are 14 residues in the CDR3. The germline CDR1 and CDR2 sequences are LNHDA and SQIVND (reference sequence). Here the CDR3 reads CASSMDRGGQPQHF. The DNA of the CDR3 is TGTGCCAGTAGTATGGACCGGGGAGGTCAGCCCCAGCATTTT.

The rearrangement uses TRBV27 and TRBJ1-1; TRBD1 might be the D (6 bases). This CDR3 has 14 amino acids. Trimming took off 5 bases at V and 1 base at J, with 11 bases between the two ends. The germline gives CDR1 MNHEY, CDR2 SMNVEV (reference sequence). CDR3 in DNA: TGTGCCAGCAGTCCCGGGGGGCAGAACACTGAAGCTTTCTTT. Amino acid sequence: CASSPGGQNTEAFF.

The chain uses TRBV25-1 and TRBJ1-3, with D possibly matching TRBD1 (5 bases). Germline V gene lookup returns CDR1 MGHDK and CDR2 SYGVNS. V shed 6 bases and J shed 0 bases, with 12 bases lying between them. This CDR3 has 15 amino acids. The CDR3 nucleotides read TGTGCCAGCAGCGACAGTCTCTTCTCTGGAAACACCATATATTTT. As protein: CASSDSLFSGNTIYF.

The chain employs TRBV10-1 and TRBJ2-3; TRBD1 matches at 9 bases. Trimming took 6 bases from V and 4 from J; bases not matched to a gene: 5. The germline V gene encodes CDR1 WNHNN and CDR2 SYGVQD (reference sequence). The CDR3 is made up of 14 amino acids. The CDR3 region is CASSSGQGPDTQYF. CDR3 DNA: TGCGCCAGCAGCTCGGGACAGGGCCCAGATACGCAGTATTTT.

This rearrangement joins TRBV5-5 to TRBJ2-7; tentative D call: TRBD1 (6 bases). The germline V and J ends were trimmed by 4 bases and 3 bases, with 14 bases remaining between them. This CDR3 is 14 amino acids long. Germline V CDR1 and CDR2: SGHKS, YYEKEE (reference sequence). CDR3 residues: CASSSWDTYYEQYF. In nucleotides, the CDR3 is TGTGCCAGCAGCAGTTGGGACACCTACTACGAGCAGTACTTC.

The chain uses TRBV9 and TRBJ2-5, with TRBD1 identical over 9 bases. Trimming at V came to 0 bases and at J to 6 bases, leaving 3 bases not matched to a gene. The length of the CDR3 is 14 residues. The germline CDR1 and CDR2 sequences are SGDLS and YYNGEE. CDR3 DNA: TGTGCCAGCAGCGTAGTGGGGACAGGGAAGACCCAGTACTTC. Its protein is CASSVVGTGKTQYF.

The CDR3 protein is CALKPGDTNIQYF. As DNA, the CDR3 is TGTGCCCTGAAACCCGGGGACACAAACATTCAGTACTTC. The rearrangement joins TRBV30 to TRBJ2-4, with TRBD1 as a possible D gene (6 bases). Between the trimmed V and J ends, which lost 8 bases and 6 bases, there was a span of 17 bases. Germline CDR1 and CDR2: GTSNPN and SVGIG (reference sequence). The CDR3 has 13 residues. The variable domain in full, completed from reference TRBV30 and TRBJ2-4, reads SQTIHQWPATLVQPVGSPLSLECTVEGTSNPNLYWYRQAAGRGLQLLFYSVGIGQISSEVPQNLSASRPQDRQFILSSKKLLLSDSGFYLCALKPGDTNIQYFGAGTRLSVL.

The chain links TRBV7-2 to TRBJ1-6; a possible D gene is TRBD1 (5 bases). The CDR3 is made up of 14 amino acids. Between the trimmed V and J ends, which lost 5 bases and 6 bases, there was a span of 11 bases. The germline V gene has CDR1 SGHTA and CDR2 FQGNSA. In DNA form, the CDR3 reads TGTGCCAGCAGCCTAGGACAAGTTAATTCACCCCTCCACTTT. Protein: CASSLGQVNSPLHF.

This chain links TRBV7-3 with TRBJ2-2, with TRBD2 identical over 12 bases. Germline loops: CDR1 SGHTA, CDR2 FQGTGA. Unmatched junction bases numbered 7, after V lost 4 bases and J lost 7 bases. The CDR3 consists of 16 residues. For the CDR3, the DNA is TGTGCCAGCAGCTGGGCTAGCGGGGGGGCCCTCGGGGAGCTGTTTTTT. Amino acid sequence: CASSWASGGALGELFF.

V is TRBV12-3 or TRBV12-4 and J is TRBJ1-6; 7 positions agree with TRBD1. There are 13 residues in the CDR3. V lost 3 bases, J lost 8 bases, and 1 base stayed unmatched. DNA of the CDR3: TGTGCCAGCAGTTTGCAGGGGGATTCACCCCTCCACTTT. Its translation: CASSLQGDSPLHF.

This chain connects TRBV6-5 to TRBJ1-2; the D is unclear. Germline V gene lookup returns CDR1 MNHEY and CDR2 SVGAGI. CDR3 length: 10 residues. Trimming stripped 7 bases from V and 8 bases from J, with 8 bases between. The CDR3 reads CASMREGYTF. CDR3 coding DNA: TGTGCCAGCATGAGGGAGGGCTACACCTTC.

The CDR3 protein is CAIRVLVTGTGQYF. CDR3 DNA sequence: TGTGCCATAAGGGTACTTGTCACAGGGACCGGGCAGTACTTC. The chain couples TRBV10-3 to TRBJ2-7, with TRBD1 as a possible D gene (6 bases). The germline V gene encodes CDR1 ENHRY and CDR2 SYGVKD. The CDR3 runs 14 residues. Trimming shortened V by 9 bases and J by 9 bases, and 24 bases separated the two germline ends.

The chain is built from TRBV7-2 and TRBJ1-4, with D tentatively TRBD1 (5 bases). Germline V gene data show CDR1 as SGHTA and CDR2 as FQGNSA. Between the trimmed V and J ends, which lost 1 base and 3 bases, there was a span of 9 bases. There are 15 residues in the CDR3. Here the CDR3 DNA reads TGTGCCAGCAGCTTAGTGGCGGGGCCTAATGAAAAACTGTTTTTT. It yields the protein CASSLVAGPNEKLFF.

The chain combines TRBV19 with TRBJ1-2; TRBD1 aligns across 11 bases. Losses at the gene ends were 5 bases for V and 8 bases for J; bases not matched to a gene: 7. This CDR3 comprises 14 residues. Looked up from germline, CDR1 is LNHDA and CDR2 is SQIVND (reference sequence). The CDR3 sequence: CASSAGQGARGYTF. The DNA for the CDR3 is TGTGCCAGTAGTGCCGGACAGGGGGCCAGGGGCTACACCTTC.

This clone was counted a few times. V gene TRBV18 combines with J gene TRBJ1-2; 7 nucleotides agree with TRBD1. The germline gives CDR1 KGHSH, CDR2 LQKENI. V was pared by 2 bases and J by 8 bases, with 14 bases of the junction left unmatched. The CDR3 covers 16 residues. CDR3 protein: CASSPSGQATSRGYTF. The CDR3 region has the DNA TGTGCCAGCTCACCATCCGGACAGGCCACCTCGAGGGGCTACACCTTC.

V is TRBV4-1 and J is TRBJ2-4; possible D gene TRBD2, 5 bases. Germline-derived CDR1 and CDR2 are MGHRA and YSYEKL. V was shortened by 1 base and J by 8 bases, with 12 bases between the two germline ends. This CDR3 is 14 amino acids long. In DNA, the CDR3 is TGCGCCAGCAGCCAAGTGTATGGAGGCCACATTCAGTACTTC. Amino acids: CASSQVYGGHIQYF.

The chain recombines TRBV10-3 with TRBJ2-3, with 10 bases lining up with TRBD2. Germline loops: CDR1 ENHRY, CDR2 SYGVKD. With V trimmed by 3 bases and J by 6 bases, 6 bases remained unmatched. The CDR3 is 15 amino acids. The CDR3 DNA reads TGTGCCATCAGTGAAGCGGGGGGGGCAATGGATACGCAGTATTTT. Its protein product is CAISEAGGAMDTQYF.

This chain joins TRBV11-2 and TRBJ1-4, with D perhaps TRBD1 (6 bases). Per the germline V gene, CDR1 is SGHAT and CDR2 is FQNNGV. Trimming left V 6 bases short and J 2 bases short, with 13 bases between. This CDR3 is built from 15 residues. CDR3 sequence reads: CASSSVGATNEKLFF. For the CDR3, the DNA is TGTGCCAGCAGTTCAGTGGGGGCGACTAATGAAAAACTGTTTTTT.